This entry lists 18 T cell receptor beta chains sequenced from one sample in a study of siplizumab effects on memory and regulatory T cells. Clones were sequenced by immunoSEQ multiplex PCR, and TCRdb holds only the in-frame ones, with some missing. The table records more than 95,000 clones, approximately 94% of them present only once. Sequenced: non-Treg CD4+ T cells sorted from blood. The receptors originated from a human donor in good health.

This clone has just a few counts. This chain connects TRBV11-3 to TRBJ2-1; 14 nucleotides align to TRBD2. The CDR3 consists of 14 residues. The junction had 4 bases not matched to a gene; V was cut back by 3 bases and J by 12 bases. The germline CDR1 and CDR2 sequences are SGHNT and YENEEA. CDR3 bases: TGTGCCAGCAGCTTGGGACTAGCGGGGGCTCGGCAGTTCTTC. Its translation: CASSLGLAGARQFF.

The chain links TRBV18 to TRBJ2-1, with TRBD2 identical over 13 bases. Looked up from germline, CDR1 is KGHSH and CDR2 is LQKENI. V was clipped by 3 bases and J by 12 bases; unmatched bases: 8. The CDR3 has 15 residues. The CDR3 DNA follows: TGTGCCAGCTCACCCGGGACTAGCGGGGAAAGGGTGCAGTTCTTC. Translation: CASSPGTSGERVQFF.

The chain links TRBV7-9 to TRBJ2-1; 9 bases map to TRBD1. CDR1 and CDR2 (germline): SEHNR, FQNEAQ (reference sequence). CDR3 length equals 17 residues. The V and J ends lost 5 bases and 4 bases, in that order; junction bases with no gene match: 12. CDR3 amino acids: CASSNEGDRETYNEQFF. The CDR3 coding sequence is TGTGCCAGCAGCAATGAGGGGGACAGGGAAACATACAATGAGCAGTTCTTC.

The CDR3 reads CASSPGTGSLEQYF. CDR3 in DNA: TGTGCCAGCAGCCCCGGGACAGGGAGCTTAGAGCAGTACTTC. The V gene is TRBV9, the J gene TRBJ2-7; 9 bases are shared with TRBD1. The CDR3 spans 14 residues. CDR1 and CDR2 (germline): SGDLS, YYNGEE. With V trimmed by 4 bases and J by 7 bases, 9 bases remained unmatched.

Regarding this clone: Other nucleotide sequences in the sample specify the same CDR3. The J gene is TRBJ2-2, the V gene TRBV18, with TRBD1 matching 9 bases. The ends lost 3 bases at V and 1 base at J; junction bases unmatched: 3. The germline V gene encodes CDR1 KGHSH and CDR2 LQKENI. This CDR3 is 16 amino acids long. CDR3 DNA sequence: TGTGCCAGCTCACCTCCGGGACAGGGGAACACCGGGGAGCTGTTTTTT. This sequence encodes CASSPPGQGNTGELFF.

This sequence joins TRBV14 and TRBJ2-7, with a weak D call TRBD1 (6 bases). Per the germline V gene, CDR1 is SGHDN and CDR2 is FVKESK. Trimming removed 4 bases at V and 2 bases at J, with 12 bases between. This CDR3 has 14 residues. CDR3 protein: CASSPRGIAYEQYF. CDR3 sequence (DNA): TGTGCCAGCAGCCCCAGGGGAATTGCCTACGAGCAGTACTTC. Combining the CDR3 with reference TRBV14 and TRBJ2-7 gives the whole variable domain EAGVTQFPSHSVIEKGQTVTLRCDPISGHDNLYWYRRVMGKEIKFLLHFVKESKQDESGMPNNRFLAERTGGTYSTLKVQPAELEDSGVYFCASSPRGIAYEQYFGPGTRLTVT.

The chain employs TRBV19 and TRBJ2-7; 13 bases match TRBD2. CDR3 size: 15 residues. Germline CDR1 is LNHDA and CDR2 is SQIVND (reference sequence). Losses at the gene ends were 6 bases for V and 5 bases for J; bases not matched to a gene: 7. The CDR3 region has the DNA TGTGCCAGTAGGCCGGGACTAGCGGGAAGAGACGAGCAGTACTTC. Residues: CASRPGLAGRDEQYF.

V usage is TRBV5-1 and J usage is TRBJ1-3; D is possibly TRBD1 (5 bases). CDR1 SGHRS and CDR2 YFSETQ come from the germline V gene. Trimming took 0 bases from V and 4 from J, leaving 14 bases between them. There are 16 residues in the CDR3. CDR3: CASSLAVTAMGNTIYF. DNA for the CDR3: TGCGCCAGCAGCTTGGCGGTGACAGCGATGGGAAACACCATATATTTT.

V and J are TRBV7-9 and TRBJ1-2; D not certain. CDR3 length: 18 residues. V was cut by 1 base and J by 0 bases, with 18 bases left in between. The V gene's germline CDR1 is SEHNR and CDR2 FQNEAQ (reference sequence). The chain's CDR3 is CASSLVRLRRPANYGYTF. In nucleotides, the CDR3 is TGTGCCAGCAGCTTAGTCCGCCTGAGACGTCCCGCTAACTATGGCTACACCTTC. The variable domain in full, with the rest retrieved from reference TRBV7-9 and TRBJ1-2, is DTGVSQNPRHKITKRGQNVTFRCDPISEHNRLYWYRQTLGQGPEFLTYFQNEAQLEKSRLLSDRFSAERPKGSFSTLEIQRTEQGDSAMYLCASSLVRLRRPANYGYTFGSGTRLTVV.

This clone appeared once. V gene TRBV2 combines with J gene TRBJ2-3; 8 nucleotides agree with TRBD1. Per the germline V gene, CDR1 is SNHLY and CDR2 is FYNNEI. Germline trimming cut 10 bases from V and 0 bases from J; bases unmatched to any gene: 3. This CDR3 spans 13 amino acids. The CDR3: CATWTGSTDTQYF. CDR3 coding DNA: TGTGCCACGTGGACAGGGAGCACAGATACGCAGTATTTT.

This clone was recorded a few times. The chain has TRBV4-1 and TRBJ1-1; a weak D match, TRBD1 (6 bases). Trimming took 7 bases from V and 1 from J, leaving 19 bases between them. Germline V gives CDR1 MGHRA, CDR2 YSYEKL. The CDR3 runs 16 residues. The CDR3 DNA sequence: TGCGCCAGCATCCCCAGGGAGAGGGGGACGAACACTGAAGCTTTCTTT. It translates to CASIPRERGTNTEAFF.

This chain joins TRBV4-2 and TRBJ1-4, with TRBD1 as a possible D gene (6 bases). Germline V lookup: CDR1 LGHNA, CDR2 YNFKEQ. The CDR3 has 15 amino acids. Trimming took off 3 bases at V and 8 bases at J, with 16 bases between the two ends. The CDR3 DNA is TGTGCCAGCAGCCACTCGACAGGTTGGGAAGAAAAACTGTTTTTT. As protein: CASSHSTGWEEKLFF.

The J gene is TRBJ2-2, the V gene TRBV19, with no clear D. V lost 3 bases to trimming and J lost 6 bases, with 11 bases between them. Germline-derived CDR1 and CDR2 are LNHDA and SQIVND (reference sequence). The CDR3 loop spans 14 amino acids. CDR3: CASSMTSVPGELFF. The CDR3 DNA reads TGTGCCAGTAGTATGACGTCGGTGCCCGGGGAGCTGTTTTTT.

The chain joins TRBV18 to TRBJ1-5; a possible D gene is TRBD1 (5 bases). Germline values: CDR1 KGHSH, CDR2 LQKENI. V was clipped by 3 bases and J by 5 bases, with 11 bases between them. This CDR3 is built from 14 residues. The CDR3 is CASSPRVGDQPQHF. CDR3 sequence (DNA): TGTGCCAGCTCACCGAGGGTAGGGGATCAGCCCCAGCATTTT.

V and J are TRBV5-8 and TRBJ1-2, with D unclear. Germline CDR1 is SGHTS and CDR2 is YDEGEE. The CDR3 is made up of 12 amino acids. The V and J ends lost 1 base and 5 bases respectively, with 6 bases between them. The CDR3 reads CASSLWGYGYTF. CDR3 coding DNA: TGTGCCAGCAGCTTGTGGGGATATGGCTACACCTTC.

The rearrangement links TRBV9 to TRBJ2-3; D remains ambiguous. CDR3 length: 13 amino acids. Between the trimmed V and J ends, which lost 0 bases and 6 bases, there was a span of 8 bases. Germline assignment: CDR1 SGDLS and CDR2 YYNGEE. CDR3 coding DNA: TGTGCCAGCAGCGTAGAAGCCCTGGATACGCAGTATTTT. It translates to CASSVEALDTQYF.

The V and J genes are TRBV27 and TRBJ1-2; maybe TRBD1 (5 bases). Trimming took 3 bases from V and 8 from J, leaving 13 bases between them. CDR3 size: 13 residues. Germline V gene data show CDR1 as MNHEY and CDR2 as SMNVEV (reference sequence). Here the CDR3 reads CASSLWGGSGYTF. As DNA, the CDR3 is TGTGCCAGCAGTTTGTGGGGGGGGTCCGGCTACACCTTC.

J is TRBJ2-7 and V is TRBV11-1, with D maybe TRBD1 (5 bases). Germline V gene lookup returns CDR1 SGHAT and CDR2 FQDESV (reference sequence). The V and J ends lost 1 base and 0 bases respectively, with 10 bases between them. This CDR3 is 15 amino acids long. The CDR3 region is CASSLGRGSSYEQYF. The CDR3 DNA sequence: TGTGCCAGCAGCTTAGGTAGGGGATCCTCCTACGAGCAGTACTTC.